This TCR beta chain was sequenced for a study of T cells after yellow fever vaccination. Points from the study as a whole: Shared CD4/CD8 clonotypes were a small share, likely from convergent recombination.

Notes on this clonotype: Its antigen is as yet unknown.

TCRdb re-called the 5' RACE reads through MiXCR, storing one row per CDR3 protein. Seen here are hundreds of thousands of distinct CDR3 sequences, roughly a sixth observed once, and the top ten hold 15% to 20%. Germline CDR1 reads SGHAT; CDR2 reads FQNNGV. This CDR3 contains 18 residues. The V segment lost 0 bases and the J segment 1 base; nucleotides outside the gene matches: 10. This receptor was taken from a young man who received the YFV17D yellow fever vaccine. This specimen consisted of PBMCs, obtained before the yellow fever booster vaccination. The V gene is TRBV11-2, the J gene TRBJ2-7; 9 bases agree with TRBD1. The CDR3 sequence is CASSLDRTGVPFSYEQYV. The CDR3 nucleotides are TGTGCCAGCAGCTTAGATCGGACAGGGGTGCCGTTTTCCTACGAGCAGTACGTC.